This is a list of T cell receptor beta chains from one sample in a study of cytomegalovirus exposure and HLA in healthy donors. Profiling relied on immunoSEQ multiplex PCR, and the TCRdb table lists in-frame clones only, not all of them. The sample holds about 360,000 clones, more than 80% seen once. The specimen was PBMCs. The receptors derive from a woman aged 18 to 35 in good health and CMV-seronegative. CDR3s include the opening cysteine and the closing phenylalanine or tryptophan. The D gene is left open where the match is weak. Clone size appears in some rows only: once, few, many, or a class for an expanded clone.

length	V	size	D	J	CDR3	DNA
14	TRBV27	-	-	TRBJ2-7	CASSLSMAVYEQYF	TGTGCCAGCAGTTTATCAATGGCAGTCTACGAGCAGTACTTC
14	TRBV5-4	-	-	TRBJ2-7	CASSRGTLSYEQYF	TGTGCCAGCAGCAGAGGGACACTATCCTACGAGCAGTACTTC
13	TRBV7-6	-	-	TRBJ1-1	CASSLDTNTEAFF	TGTGCCAGCAGCTTAGACACGAACACTGAAGCTTTCTTT
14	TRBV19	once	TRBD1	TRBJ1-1	CASSERGRQTEAFF	TGTGCCAGTAGTGAGAGGGGGCGGCAAACTGAAGCTTTCTTT
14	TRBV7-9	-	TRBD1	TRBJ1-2	CASSLGTGAGGYTF	TGTGCCAGCAGCTTAGGGACAGGGGCCGGGGGCTACACCTTC
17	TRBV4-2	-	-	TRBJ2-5	CASSPSETAGLQETQYF	TGTGCCAGCAGCCCTTCGGAGACAGCGGGCCTCCAGGAGACCCAGTACTTC
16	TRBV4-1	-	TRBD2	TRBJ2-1	CASSLSPSGTYNEQFF	TGCGCCAGCAGCCTGTCTCCTAGCGGAACCTACAATGAGCAGTTCTTC
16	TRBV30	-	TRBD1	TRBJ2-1	CAWSPQGASSYNEQFF	TGTGCCTGGAGTCCCCAGGGGGCAAGCTCCTACAATGAGCAGTTCTTC
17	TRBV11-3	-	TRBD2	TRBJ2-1	CASSPRLAGGPYNEQFF	TGTGCCAGCAGCCCTAGATTAGCGGGGGGCCCCTACAATGAGCAGTTCTTC
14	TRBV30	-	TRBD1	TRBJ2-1	CAWEGGTGGNEQFF	TGTGCCTGGGAGGGCGGGACAGGGGGCAATGAGCAGTTCTTC
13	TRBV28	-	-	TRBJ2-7	CASSLLGPYEQYF	TGTGCCAGCAGTTTACTGGGCCCCTACGAGCAGTACTTC
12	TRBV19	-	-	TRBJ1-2	CASSPDSSGYTF	TGTGCCAGTAGTCCGGACTCCTCAGGCTACACCTTC
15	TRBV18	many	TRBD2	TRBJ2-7	CASSPGSGRTYEQYF	TGTGCCAGCTCACCGGGTAGCGGGAGGACCTACGAGCAGTACTTC
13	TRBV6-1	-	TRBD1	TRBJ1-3	CASSRTGKNTIYF	TGTGCCAGCAGTAGGACAGGGAAGAACACCATATATTTT
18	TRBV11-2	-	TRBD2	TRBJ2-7	CASSLDLETSGLSYEQYF	TGTGCCAGCAGCTTAGATCTAGAGACTAGCGGGCTCTCCTACGAGCAGTACTTC
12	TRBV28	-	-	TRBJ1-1	CASSFPRGEAFF	TGTGCCAGCAGTTTCCCCAGGGGTGAAGCTTTCTTT
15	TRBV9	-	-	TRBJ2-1	CASSVDGGTYNEQFF	TGTGCCAGCAGCGTAGACGGCGGGACCTACAATGAGCAGTTCTTC
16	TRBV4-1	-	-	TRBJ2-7	CASSQELAGWTYEQYF	TGCGCCAGCAGCCAAGAGCTCGCGGGGTGGACCTACGAGCAGTACTTC
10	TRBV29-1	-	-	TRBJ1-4	CSAGTQKLFF	TGCAGCGCCGGGACACAAAAACTGTTTTTT
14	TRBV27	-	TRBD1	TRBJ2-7	CASSLTGGFNEQYF	TGTGCCAGCAGTTTGACAGGGGGTTTCAACGAGCAGTACTTC
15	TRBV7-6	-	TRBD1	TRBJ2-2	CASSSYQGAAGELFF	TGTGCCAGCAGCTCCTACCAGGGGGCCGCCGGGGAGCTGTTTTTT
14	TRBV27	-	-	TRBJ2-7	CASSLLGANYEQYF	TGTGCCAGCAGTTTATTGGGGGCGAATTACGAGCAGTACTTC
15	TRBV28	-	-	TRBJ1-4	CASSSRNPGVEKLFF	TGTGCCAGCAGTTCCCGGAATCCGGGGGTTGAAAAACTGTTTTTT
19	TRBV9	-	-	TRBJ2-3	CASSVPLTQGRDGTDTQYF	TGTGCCAGCAGCGTACCCCTTACCCAGGGGAGGGATGGTACAGATACGCAGTATTTT
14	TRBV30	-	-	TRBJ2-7	CAWTAGTAFYEQYF	TGTGCCTGGACTGCCGGGACTGCCTTTTACGAGCAGTACTTC
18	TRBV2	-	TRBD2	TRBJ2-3	CASSEVRMAGGGTDTQYF	TGTGCCAGCAGTGAAGTTCGAATGGCGGGGGGGGGCACAGATACGCAGTATTTT
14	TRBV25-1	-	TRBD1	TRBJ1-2	CASSETGVGYGYTF	TGTGCCAGCAGTGAGACAGGGGTTGGTTATGGCTACACCTTC
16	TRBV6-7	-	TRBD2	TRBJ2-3	CASSYSKTGGTDTQYF	TGTGCCAGCAGTTACTCGAAGACGGGGGGAACAGATACGCAGTATTTT